This T cell receptor (beta chain) was profiled in a study of blood T cell repertoires in COVID-19. Whole-study context: Samples of COVID-19 (acute and convalescent) were obtained from the United States, Italy and Spain. PBMCs, B-cell-depleted T cells, or T cells provided the cDNA or gDNA that made up the material.

CDR3 length equals 14 residues. Germline CDR1 reads DFQATT; CDR2 reads SNEGSKA (reference sequence). V lost 3 bases and J lost 4, with 12 bases in between. The table lists this clone with a few counts. How the authors handled the data: Estimation of nucleated cell counts relied on the amplification of reference gene primers. TCRdb's copy holds only in-frame clones and misses some; the assay was immunoSEQ multiplex PCR. That table is the source of V, J and clone size, and D and trimming were worked out from the DNA. This sample has tens of thousands of clones, with less than 70% found just once. The sequenced material came from peripheral blood. The chain combines TRBV20-1 with TRBJ1-4; tentative D call: TRBD1 (6 bases). This clonotype originated in a man older than 75 with acute or convalescent COVID-19. This CDR3 is CSASPQGLNEKLFF. CDR3 bases: TGCAGTGCTAGTCCACAGGGTCTTAATGAAAAACTGTTTTTT.